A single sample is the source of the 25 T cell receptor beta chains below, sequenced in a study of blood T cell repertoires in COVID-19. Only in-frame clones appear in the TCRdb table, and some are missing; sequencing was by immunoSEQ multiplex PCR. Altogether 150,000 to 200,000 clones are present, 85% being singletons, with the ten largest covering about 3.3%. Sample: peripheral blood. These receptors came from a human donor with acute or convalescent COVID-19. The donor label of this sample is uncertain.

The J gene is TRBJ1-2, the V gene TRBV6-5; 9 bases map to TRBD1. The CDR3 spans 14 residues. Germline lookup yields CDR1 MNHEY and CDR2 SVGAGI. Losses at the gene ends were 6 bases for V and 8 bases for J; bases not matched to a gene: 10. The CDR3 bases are TGTGCCAGCAGGGGAACAGGGGGCTGGGAAGGCTACACCTTC. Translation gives CASRGTGGWEGYTF.

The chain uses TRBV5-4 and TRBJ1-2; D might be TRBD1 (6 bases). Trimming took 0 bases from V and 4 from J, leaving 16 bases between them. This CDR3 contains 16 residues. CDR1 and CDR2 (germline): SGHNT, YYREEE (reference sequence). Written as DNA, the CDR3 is TGTGCCAGCAGCTTGGAGCGCCGGGACAACCCCTATGGCTACACCTTC. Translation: CASSLERRDNPYGYTF. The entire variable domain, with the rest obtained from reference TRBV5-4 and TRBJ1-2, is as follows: ETGVTQSPTHLIKTRGQQVTLRCSSQSGHNTVSWYQQALGQGPQFIFQYYREEENGRGNFPPRFSGLQFPNYSSELNVNALELDDSALYLCASSLERRDNPYGYTFGSGTRLTVV.

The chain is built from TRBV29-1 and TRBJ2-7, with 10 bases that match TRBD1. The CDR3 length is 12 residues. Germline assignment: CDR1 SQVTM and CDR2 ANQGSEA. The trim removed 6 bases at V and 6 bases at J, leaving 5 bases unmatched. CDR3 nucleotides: TGCAGCGTCCCGACAGGGGGCGGCGAGCAGTACTTC. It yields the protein CSVPTGGGEQYF.

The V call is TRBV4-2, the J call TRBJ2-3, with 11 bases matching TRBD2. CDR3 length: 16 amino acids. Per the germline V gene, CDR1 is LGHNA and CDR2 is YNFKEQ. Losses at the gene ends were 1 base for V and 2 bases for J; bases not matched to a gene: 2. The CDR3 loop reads CASSQGLAGTTDTQYF. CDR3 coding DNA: TGTGCCAGCAGCCAAGGACTAGCGGGGACCACAGATACGCAGTATTTT.

CDR3 coding DNA: TGTGCCTGGAGTGTACAGTCCTATGGCTACACCTTC. As protein: CAWSVQSYGYTF. V gene TRBV30 combines with J gene TRBJ1-2; no reliable D call. V was trimmed by 0 bases and J by 4 bases, leaving 6 bases between them. The V gene's germline CDR1 is GTSNPN and CDR2 SVGIG (reference sequence). This CDR3 is 12 amino acids long.

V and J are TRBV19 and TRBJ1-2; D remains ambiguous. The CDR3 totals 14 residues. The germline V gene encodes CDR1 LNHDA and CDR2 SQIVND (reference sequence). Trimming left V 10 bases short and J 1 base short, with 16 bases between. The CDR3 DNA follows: TGTGCCAATCTGCCAGAATTTTTTAACTATGGCTACACCTTC. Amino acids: CANLPEFFNYGYTF.

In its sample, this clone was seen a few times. Here the CDR3 DNA reads TGTGCCAGCAACATTAAACGGGATTCACCCCTCCACTTT. Its protein product is CASNIKRDSPLHF. This rearrangement joins TRBV7-2 to TRBJ1-6; D call uncertain. V was cut by 7 bases and J by 8 bases, with 12 bases left in between. Germline V gene data show CDR1 as SGHTA and CDR2 as FQGNSA. This CDR3 has 13 residues.

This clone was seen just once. CDR3 coding DNA: TGTGCCTGGAGTATGATAACAGGCCGCCTTGATACGCAGTATTTT. Its translation: CAWSMITGRLDTQYF. The V gene is TRBV30, the J gene TRBJ2-3; weak D call: TRBD1 (5 bases). Germline loops: CDR1 GTSNPN, CDR2 SVGIG (reference sequence). This CDR3 comprises 15 residues. V shed 2 bases and J shed 6 bases, with 18 bases lying between them.

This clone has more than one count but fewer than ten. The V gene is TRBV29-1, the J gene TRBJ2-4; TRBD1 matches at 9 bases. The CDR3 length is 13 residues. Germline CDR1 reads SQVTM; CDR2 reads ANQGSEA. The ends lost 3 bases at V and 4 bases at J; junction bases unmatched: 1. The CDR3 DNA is TGCAGCGTTGATGGGACAGGGAAAAACATTCAGTACTTC. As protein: CSVDGTGKNIQYF.

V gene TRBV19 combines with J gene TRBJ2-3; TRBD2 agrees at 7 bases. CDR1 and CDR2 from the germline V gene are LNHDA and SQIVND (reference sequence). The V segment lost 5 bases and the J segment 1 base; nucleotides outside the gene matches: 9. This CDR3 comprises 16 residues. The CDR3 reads CASSPWQRGGTDTQYF. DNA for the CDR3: TGTGCCAGTAGTCCCTGGCAGCGGGGAGGCACAGATACGCAGTATTTT.

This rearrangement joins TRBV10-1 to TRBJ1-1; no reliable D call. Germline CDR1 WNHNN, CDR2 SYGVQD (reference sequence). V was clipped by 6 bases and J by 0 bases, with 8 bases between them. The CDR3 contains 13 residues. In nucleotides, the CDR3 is TGCGCCAGCAGCCGCGAAATGAACACTGAAGCTTTCTTT. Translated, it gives CASSREMNTEAFF.

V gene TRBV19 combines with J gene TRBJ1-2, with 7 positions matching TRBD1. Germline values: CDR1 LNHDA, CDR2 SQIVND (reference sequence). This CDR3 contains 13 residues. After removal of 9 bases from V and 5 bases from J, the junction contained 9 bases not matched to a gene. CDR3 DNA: TGTGCCAGCCAGACCGGGACAGATTATGGCTACACCTTC. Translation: CASQTGTDYGYTF.

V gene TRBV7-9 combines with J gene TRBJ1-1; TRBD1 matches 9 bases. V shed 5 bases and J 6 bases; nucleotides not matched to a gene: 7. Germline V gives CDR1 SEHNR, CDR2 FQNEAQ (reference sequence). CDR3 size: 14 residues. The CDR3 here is CASSRQGDRSEAFF. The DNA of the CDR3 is TGTGCCAGCAGCCGACAGGGGGATCGTTCTGAAGCTTTCTTT.

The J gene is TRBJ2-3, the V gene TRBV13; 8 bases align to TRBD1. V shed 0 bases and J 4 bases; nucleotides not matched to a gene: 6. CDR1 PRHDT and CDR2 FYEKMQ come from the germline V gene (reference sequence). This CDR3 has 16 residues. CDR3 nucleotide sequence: TGTGCCAGCAGCTTAGGTCCAGGGGGCGCGTCAGATACGCAGTATTTT. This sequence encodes CASSLGPGGASDTQYF.

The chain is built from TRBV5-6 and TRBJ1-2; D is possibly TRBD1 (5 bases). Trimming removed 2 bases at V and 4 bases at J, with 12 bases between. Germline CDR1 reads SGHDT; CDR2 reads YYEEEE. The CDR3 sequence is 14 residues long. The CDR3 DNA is TGTGCCAGCAGCTTCGGCAGGGAGGGCTATGGCTACACCTTC. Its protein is CASSFGREGYGYTF.

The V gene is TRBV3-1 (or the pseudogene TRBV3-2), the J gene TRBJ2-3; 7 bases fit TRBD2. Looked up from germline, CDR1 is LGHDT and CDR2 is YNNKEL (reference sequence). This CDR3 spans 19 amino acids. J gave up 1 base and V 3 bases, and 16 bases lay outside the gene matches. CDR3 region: CASSQARPKGGARTDTQYF. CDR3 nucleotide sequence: TGTGCCAGCAGCCAGGCGCGGCCGAAGGGAGGGGCCCGCACAGATACGCAGTATTTT.

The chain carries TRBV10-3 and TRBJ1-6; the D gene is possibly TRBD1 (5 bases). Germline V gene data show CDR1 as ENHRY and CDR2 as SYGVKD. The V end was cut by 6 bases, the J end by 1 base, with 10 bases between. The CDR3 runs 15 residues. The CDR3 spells CAIRDGGSYNSPLHF. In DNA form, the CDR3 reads TGTGCCATCAGGGATGGGGGGTCCTATAATTCACCCCTCCACTTT.

The CDR3 region is CASSLDREYRYTF. The CDR3 DNA follows: TGTGCCAGCAGCTTGGACAGGGAGTATCGCTACACCTTC. The V gene is TRBV5-4, the J gene TRBJ1-2, with TRBD1 as a possible D gene (6 bases). The CDR3 is made up of 13 amino acids. From germline, CDR1 is SGHNT and CDR2 YYREEE (reference sequence). Trimming cost V 0 bases and J 9 bases, with 12 bases left between them.

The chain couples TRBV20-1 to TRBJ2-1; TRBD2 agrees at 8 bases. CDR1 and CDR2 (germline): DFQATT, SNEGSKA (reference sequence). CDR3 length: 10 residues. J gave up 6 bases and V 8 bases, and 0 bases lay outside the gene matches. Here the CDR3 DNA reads TGCAGTCTAGCGGGCAATGAGCAGTTCTTC. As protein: CSLAGNEQFF.

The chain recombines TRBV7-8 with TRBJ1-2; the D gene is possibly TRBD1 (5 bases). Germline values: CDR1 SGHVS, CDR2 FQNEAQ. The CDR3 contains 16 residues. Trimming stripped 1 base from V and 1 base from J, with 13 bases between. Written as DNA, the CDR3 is TGTGCCAGCAGCTTAGGTGTGGGGCCTAATAACTATGGCTACACCTTC. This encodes CASSLGVGPNNYGYTF.

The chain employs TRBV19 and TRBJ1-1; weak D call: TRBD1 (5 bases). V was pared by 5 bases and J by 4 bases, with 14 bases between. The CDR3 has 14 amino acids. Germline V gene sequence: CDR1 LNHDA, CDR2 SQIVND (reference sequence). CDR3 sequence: CASSEGRGFTEAFF. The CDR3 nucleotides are TGTGCCAGTAGTGAAGGGAGGGGATTCACTGAAGCTTTCTTT. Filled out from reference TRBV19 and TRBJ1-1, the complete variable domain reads DGGITQSPKYLFRKEGQNVTLSCEQNLNHDAMYWYRQDPGQGLRLIYYSQIVNDFQKGDIAEGYSVSREKKESFPLTVTSAQKNPTAFYLCASSEGRGFTEAFFGQGTRLTVV.

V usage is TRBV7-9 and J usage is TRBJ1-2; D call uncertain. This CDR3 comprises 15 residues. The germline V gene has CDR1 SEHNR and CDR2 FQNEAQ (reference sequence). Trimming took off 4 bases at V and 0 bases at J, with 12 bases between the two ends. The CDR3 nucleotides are TGTGCCAGCAGCTCGACGGGTCCAGCTAACTATGGCTACACCTTC. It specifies CASSSTGPANYGYTF.

CDR3 amino acids: CASSLDGSDYGYTF. For the CDR3, the DNA is TGTGCCAGCAGCTTAGATGGCAGTGACTATGGCTACACCTTC. The V gene is TRBV7-9, the J gene TRBJ1-2; no definite D call. Trimming took 1 base from V and 3 from J, leaving 9 bases between them. Germline-derived CDR1 and CDR2 are SEHNR and FQNEAQ (reference sequence). This CDR3 contains 14 residues.

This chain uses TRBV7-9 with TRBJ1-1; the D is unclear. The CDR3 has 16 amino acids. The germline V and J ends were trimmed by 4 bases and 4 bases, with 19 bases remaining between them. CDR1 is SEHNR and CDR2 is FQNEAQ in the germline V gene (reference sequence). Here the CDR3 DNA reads TGTGCCAGCAGCTCCTCTAAGGACTCCCGAAGCACTGAAGCTTTCTTT. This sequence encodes CASSSSKDSRSTEAFF.

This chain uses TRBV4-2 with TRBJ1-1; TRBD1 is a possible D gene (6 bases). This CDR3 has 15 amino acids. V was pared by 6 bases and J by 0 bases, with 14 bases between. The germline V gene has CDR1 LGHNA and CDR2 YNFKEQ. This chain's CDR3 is CASRKGQGMNTEAFF. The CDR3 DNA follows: TGTGCCAGCAGGAAAGGGCAGGGGATGAACACTGAAGCTTTCTTT.